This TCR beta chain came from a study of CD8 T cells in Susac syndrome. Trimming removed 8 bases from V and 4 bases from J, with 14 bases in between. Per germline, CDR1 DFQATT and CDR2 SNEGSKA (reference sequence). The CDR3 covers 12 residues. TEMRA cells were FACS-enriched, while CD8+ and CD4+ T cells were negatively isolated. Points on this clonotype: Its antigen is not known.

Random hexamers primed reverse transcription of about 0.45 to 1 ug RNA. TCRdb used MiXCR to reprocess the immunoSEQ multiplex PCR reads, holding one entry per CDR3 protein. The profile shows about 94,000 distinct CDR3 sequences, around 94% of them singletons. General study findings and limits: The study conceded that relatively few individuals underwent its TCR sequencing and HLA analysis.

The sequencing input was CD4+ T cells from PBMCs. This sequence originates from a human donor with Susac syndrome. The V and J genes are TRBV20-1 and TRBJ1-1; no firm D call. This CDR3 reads CSHGGLGTEAFF. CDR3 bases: TGCAGTCACGGAGGGTTGGGCACTGAAGCTTTCTTT.